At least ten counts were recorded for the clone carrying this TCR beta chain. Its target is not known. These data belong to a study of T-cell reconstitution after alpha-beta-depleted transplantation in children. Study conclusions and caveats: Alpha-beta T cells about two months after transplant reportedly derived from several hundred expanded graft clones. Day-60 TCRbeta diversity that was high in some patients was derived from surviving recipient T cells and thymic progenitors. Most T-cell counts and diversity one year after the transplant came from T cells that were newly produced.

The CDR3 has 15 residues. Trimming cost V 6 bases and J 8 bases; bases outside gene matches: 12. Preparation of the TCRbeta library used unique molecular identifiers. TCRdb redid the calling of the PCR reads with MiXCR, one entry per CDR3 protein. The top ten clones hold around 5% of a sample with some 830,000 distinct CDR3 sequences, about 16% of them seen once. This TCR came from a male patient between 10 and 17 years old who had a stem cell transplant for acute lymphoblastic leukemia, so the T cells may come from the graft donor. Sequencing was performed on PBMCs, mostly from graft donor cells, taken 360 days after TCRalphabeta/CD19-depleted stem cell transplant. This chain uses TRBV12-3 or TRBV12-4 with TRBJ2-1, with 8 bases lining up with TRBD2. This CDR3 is CASRSQGRAGDEQFF. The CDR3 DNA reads TGTGCCAGCAGATCCCAGGGGAGAGCGGGAGATGAGCAGTTCTTC.